Listed here are 11 T cell receptor beta chains from one sample, sequenced in a study of T cell responses to AZD1222 COVID-19 vaccine (dated by TCRdb to the early 2020s). The library was produced with the immunoSEQ multiplex PCR assay. This is the immuneACCESS table as TCRdb keeps it, with only in-frame sequences that have V and J called. A part of the clones is gone; compared with another copy, unresolved V genes explain less than half, and the rest is unexplained. The sample table shows approximately 70,000 clones, and roughly 84% are seen once. Jointly, the top ten make up nearly 25% of the sample. Explained via the paper, the time point label denotes: baseline before first vaccination. Source: peripheral blood, taken on day 0 of AZD1222 vaccination. These receptor sequences come from an adult in good health.

This clone was seen a few times. The chain couples TRBV7-3 to TRBJ1-2; D gene ambiguous. CDR3 length: 13 amino acids. Trimming took off 5 bases at V and 4 bases at J, with 11 bases between the two ends. Germline V gene sequence: CDR1 SGHTA, CDR2 FQGTGA. CDR3 sequence reads: CASSPGGIYGYTF. CDR3 nucleotides: TGTGCCAGCAGCCCCGGAGGGATCTATGGCTACACCTTC.

The rearrangement uses TRBV29-1 and TRBJ1-1, with 7 bases identical to TRBD1. The CDR3 has 11 residues. Germline V gene lookup returns CDR1 SQVTM and CDR2 ANQGSEA. V lost 6 bases and J lost 4; bases outside the gene matches: 2. The CDR3 protein is CSVGTATEAFF. The CDR3 DNA reads TGCAGCGTCGGGACAGCCACTGAAGCTTTCTTT.

CDR3 sequence: CASSLYENTGELFF. Written as DNA, the CDR3 is TGTGCCAGCAGCTTGTACGAGAACACCGGGGAGCTGTTTTTT. This chain uses TRBV11-3 with TRBJ2-2; no firm D call. The CDR3 has 14 residues. The germline V gene encodes CDR1 SGHNT and CDR2 YENEEA. Trimming removed 3 bases from V and 1 base from J, with 6 bases in between.

The V call is TRBV27, the J call TRBJ2-7; D not certain. This CDR3 has 14 amino acids. Germline assignment: CDR1 MNHEY and CDR2 SMNVEV (reference sequence). V lost 0 bases and J lost 5, with 11 bases in between. The CDR3 DNA follows: TGTGCCAGCAGTTTATCTTCTGGTTTCCACGAGCAGTACTTC. It yields the protein CASSLSSGFHEQYF.

The V call is TRBV30, the J call TRBJ1-2; the match to TRBD1 covers 8 bases. The CDR3 is 14 residues long. V was clipped by 4 bases and J by 4 bases; unmatched bases: 8. From germline, CDR1 is GTSNPN and CDR2 SVGIG (reference sequence). The DNA for the CDR3 is TGTGCCTGGAAATCAGGGGGCATCGCCTATGGCTACACCTTC. The encoded protein is CAWKSGGIAYGYTF.

The chain links TRBV5-1 to TRBJ1-5; 9 nucleotides align to TRBD1. The junction had 6 bases not matched to a gene; V was cut back by 5 bases and J by 3 bases. This CDR3 spans 15 amino acids. Looked up from germline, CDR1 is SGHRS and CDR2 is YFSETQ. In nucleotides, the CDR3 is TGCGCCAGCAGTCAGACAGGGGGGGACAATCAGCCCCAGCATTTT. This sequence encodes CASSQTGGDNQPQHF.

This chain connects TRBV13 to TRBJ1-6; 7 nucleotides agree with TRBD1. From germline, CDR1 is PRHDT and CDR2 FYEKMQ (reference sequence). The CDR3 spans 15 residues. With V trimmed by 3 bases and J by 9 bases, 8 bases remained unmatched. CDR3 nucleotides: TGTGCCAGCAGCTTCGGGGACAGTGCGGGTTCACCCCTCCACTTT. Amino acids: CASSFGDSAGSPLHF. Combining the CDR3 with reference TRBV13 and TRBJ1-6 gives the whole variable domain AAGVIQSPRHLIKEKRETATLKCYPIPRHDTVYWYQQGPGQDPQFLISFYEKMQSDKGSIPDRFSAQQFSDYHSELNMSSLELGDSALYFCASSFGDSAGSPLHFGNGTRLTVT.

The chain uses TRBV11-2 and TRBJ2-3; 7 bases agree with TRBD2. The CDR3 runs to 16 residues. V was clipped by 5 bases and J by 0 bases; unmatched bases: 8. The germline V gene has CDR1 SGHAT and CDR2 FQNNGV. The CDR3 DNA sequence: TGTGCCAGCAGCCCAGGAGTGGGGGGGAGCACAGATACGCAGTATTTT. This codes for CASSPGVGGSTDTQYF.

The V gene is TRBV27, the J gene TRBJ1-1; a weak D match, TRBD1 (5 bases). Trimming left V 2 bases short and J 7 bases short, with 11 bases between. This CDR3 contains 13 residues. Germline-derived CDR1 and CDR2 are MNHEY and SMNVEV (reference sequence). The CDR3 is CASSLRGGVEAFF. For the CDR3, the DNA is TGTGCCAGCAGTTTAAGAGGAGGGGTTGAAGCTTTCTTT.

The chain joins TRBV28 to TRBJ2-5; TRBD1 aligns across 9 bases. Trimming removed 6 bases from V and 1 base from J; junction bases left unmatched: 6. Germline V lookup: CDR1 MDHEN, CDR2 SYDVKM. The CDR3 covers 15 residues. CDR3 coding DNA: TGTGCCAGCAGCCCCGGGGACAGGGCCCAAGAGACCCAGTACTTC. Protein: CASSPGDRAQETQYF.

The V and J genes are TRBV7-9 and TRBJ1-4, with D perhaps matching TRBD1 (5 bases). The CDR3 runs to 14 residues. With 1 base removed from V and 5 bases from J, the gap between germline ends came to 8 bases. In germline, CDR1 is SEHNR, CDR2 FQNEAQ (reference sequence). The chain's CDR3 is CASSLVPGNEKLFF. CDR3 bases: TGTGCCAGCAGCTTAGTTCCAGGGAATGAAAAACTGTTTTTT.